This T cell receptor (beta chain) was identified in a study of CD8 T cells in Susac syndrome. The CDR3 spans 15 residues. Per germline, CDR1 LNHDA and CDR2 SQIVND (reference sequence). V was cut by 2 bases and J by 4 bases, with 15 bases left in between. Random hexamers served to reverse transcribe roughly 0.45 to 1 ug RNA. Amplification of TCR beta CDR3 used immunoSEQ multiplex PCR across 54 Vbeta and 13 Jbeta. Using its own MiXCR run on the immunoSEQ multiplex PCR reads, TCRdb lists one record per CDR3 protein. This sample has about 170,000 distinct CDR3 sequences; about 94% occur once, and the top ten carry around 0.097%. TCR beta sequencing was performed on blood CD8+ and CD4+ T cells. TEMRA cells were enriched by FACS, while CD8+ and CD4+ T cells were obtained through a negative isolation that was performed magnetically.

J is TRBJ2-7 and V is TRBV19, with a weak D call TRBD2 (5 bases). The source of this sequence is a human donor with multiple sclerosis. The sample consisted of CD4+ T cells from PBMCs. CDR3 bases: TGTGCCAGTAGTATAAGGGCGGGTGCCCTTTACGAGCAGTACTTC. Encoded protein: CASSIRAGALYEQYF.